Each of the 3 T cell receptor beta chains below was sequenced from the same sample in a study of cytomegalovirus exposure and HLA in healthy donors. Primers included in the PCR were 60 Vbeta and 13 Jbeta primers. The protocol was immunoSEQ multiplex PCR, while the TCRdb copy is restricted to in-frame clones and leaves out a portion. The data show over 20,000 clones, more than 75% seen once. Sequencing input: PBMCs. These receptors were obtained from a male donor in good health and CMV-seronegative.

The rearrangement links TRBV28 to TRBJ2-4, with 7 positions matching TRBD1. The CDR3 runs 17 residues. Germline CDR1 MDHEN, CDR2 SYDVKM. V dropped 5 bases and J dropped 3; count of bases not matched to a gene: 13. The chain's CDR3 is CASSPGQALFGKNIQYF. CDR3 sequence (DNA): TGTGCCAGCAGTCCTGGACAGGCCCTATTTGGCAAAAACATTCAGTACTTC.

The chain has TRBV11-2 and TRBJ2-1, with TRBD2 as a possible D gene (5 bases). Germline CDR1 is SGHAT and CDR2 is FQNNGV. The ends were cut back, 1 base at V and 4 bases at J, with 17 bases in the middle. The CDR3 length is 17 residues. The CDR3 nucleotides read TGTGCCAGCAGCTTAGTCCGGACTGCGGCGCCTTACAATGAGCAGTTCTTC. Translated: CASSLVRTAAPYNEQFF.

This chain connects TRBV29-1 to TRBJ1-2, with D perhaps TRBD1 (5 bases). Germline V lookup: CDR1 SQVTM, CDR2 ANQGSEA. Trimming pared 1 base from V and 1 base from J, leaving 19 bases between. This CDR3 contains 17 residues. CDR3: CSVEGQGTPGFNYGYTF. The CDR3 DNA sequence: TGCAGCGTTGAAGGTCAAGGGACTCCCGGTTTTAACTATGGCTACACCTTC.